Detailed here is one T cell receptor (beta chain). Its antigen target is currently unknown. Per-nucleotide qualities are absent, and no much larger clonotype sits a single base away. As encoded in the germline V gene, CDR1 is MNHEY while CDR2 is SVGAGI. The junction carries 13 bases between V and J, which are trimmed by 8 bases and 2 bases respectively. The CDR3 has 14 amino acids, counting the end cysteine and phenylalanine. Just CDR3 DNA is preserved here, 42 bases in frame from base 1. DNA from CEF-cultured naive and memory CD4+ T cells underwent immunoSEQ TCR-beta sequencing at survey level. As for the original processing: Preprocessing removed nonproductive sequences and CDR3s not starting with C, not ending with F or W, or shorter than 7 amino acids. The MANAFEST web app identified antigen-specific clonotypes based on expansion compared with the reference and other culture wells. A clone was considered positive if the clone showed significant expansion compared with the reference culture in 2 of 3 replicate wells at an FDR below 0.05. To be called positive, a clone also had to show significant expansion compared with every other tandem well and an odds ratio greater than 5. Cultured and uncultured naive and memory CD4+ repertoires were searched for previously identified spike- and CEF-reactive CDR3s. CDR3 homology was measured as pairwise Levenshtein distance, computed with the stringdist R package after trimming three terminal residues from each end. The table was pulled from immuneACCESS by TCRdb, which kept in-frame rearrangements only. Such tables lose some clones; where checked, under half of the loss comes from unresolved V genes, and the rest has no known cause. From that table come the V and J calls and clone size; the DNA was used to work out D and trimming. The table for this sample lists about 38,000 clones; more than 60% of them were counted only once. The biggest ten clones account for around 20% of the sample.

Naive and memory CD4+ T cells were separated from cryopreserved PBMCs through CD4 enrichment, which was followed by EasySep naive CD4+ T cell enrichment. Sorted naive or memory CD4+ T cells (about 100,000) were cultured 1:1 with T cell-depleted PBMCs and CEF peptides for nine to eleven days. In general, triplicate replicate wells were used for every peptide culture condition. Ficoll-Paque PLUS gradient centrifugation was used to isolate PBMCs from either whole blood or leukapheresis product. PBMCs were either used fresh in the expansion assay or cryopreserved at -140 degrees C. The QIAamp Micro DNA Kit was used to extract genomic DNA from the CD4+ T cells. The record originates from a study of CD4 T cells in relation to SARS-CoV-2 and coronaviruses (dated by TCRdb to the early 2020s). About the full investigation: The ViraFEST assay cultured PBMCs with antigen for roughly 10 days, then sequenced TCR beta CDR3s to find antigen-specific clonal expansions. A different TCR-beta assay, based on Illumina, was used to sequence expansion assays from other donors in the study. Using patient-derived lymphoblastoid cell lines, the shared crossreactive spike epitopes were mapped to their HLA restriction. Across all 12 patients in the full convalescent cohort, ages ranged from 21 to 72 years, with a median of 38. Memory CD4+ T cell crossreactivity between SARS-CoV-2 and common cold coronavirus spike proteins was assessed at the TCR clonotype level in the study. The approximately twelve convalescent patients included 8 males and 4 females; two subjects were Hispanic. Samples from a few pre-COVID donors and the naive versus memory experiments were sequenced with the Adaptive Biotechnologies TCR-sequencing kit; other data were Illumina-based. What the study reported, not specific to this receptor: Sequencing naive versus memory cells indicated that the assay picks up memory recall responses, not primary responses primed during culture. Compared with monoreactive clones, crossreactive clones had significantly weaker SARS-CoV-2-driven expansion, a result consistent with antigenic imprinting. Crossreactivity analysis centred on spike protein, so crossreactivity against other viral proteins was not assessed. No donor contributed both pre-pandemic and post-infection samples, which limited tracing the source of pre-existing responses. Small numbers of patients and of tested TCRs limited the study. Memory CD4+ clonotypes crossrecognizing SARS-CoV-2 and at least one common cold coronavirus spike were found in 60% to 70% of donors.

Source material: memory CD4+ T cells from PBMCs, cultured in vitro. Per the publication, the cell subset or site label means: memory (non-naive) CD4+ T cells. The V and J segments used are TRBV6-5 and TRBJ1-5; a tentative D call is TRBD1 (6 bases match). This TCR was sampled from an adult with COVID-19. The sequence in DNA is TGTGCCAGCGCCGAATACAGGGGCAATCAGCCCCAGCATTTT. The resulting protein is CASAEYRGNQPQHF.